What follows are 19 T cell receptor beta chains derived from one specimen sequenced in a study of blood T cell repertoires in COVID-19. The table came from immunoSEQ multiplex PCR; TCRdb's copy has only in-frame clones and leaves some out. In the table there are nearly 35,000 clones, over 85% of which are singletons. Input material: peripheral blood. The receptor source for this set is a human donor in a cohort sampled during active COVID-19.

This clone showed up just a few times. This chain connects TRBV2 to TRBJ2-7; TRBD1 matches 9 bases. The CDR3 has 17 residues. Germline V gene lookup returns CDR1 SNHLY and CDR2 FYNNEI. J lost 4 bases, V lost 2 bases, and 12 bases had no gene match. The CDR3 loop is CASSENSGTGKGYEQYF. Here the CDR3 DNA reads TGTGCCAGCAGTGAAAATTCGGGGACAGGGAAGGGTTACGAGCAGTACTTC. The complete variable domain, with remaining parts taken from reference TRBV2 and TRBJ2-7, reads EPEVTQTPSHQVTQMGQEVILRCVPISNHLYFYWYRQILGQKVEFLVSFYNNEISEKSEIFDDQFSVERPDGSNFTLKIRSTKLEDSAMYFCASSENSGTGKGYEQYFGPGTRLTVT.

The chain carries TRBV9 and TRBJ1-1; D is uncertain. From germline, CDR1 is SGDLS and CDR2 YYNGEE. This CDR3 has 16 residues. Trimming shortened V by 0 bases and J by 1 base, and 13 bases separated the two germline ends. The CDR3 protein is CASSVGLSAGNTEAFF. The CDR3 DNA reads TGTGCCAGCAGCGTAGGATTGTCGGCGGGGAACACTGAAGCTTTCTTT. Full variable domain (missing parts from reference TRBV9 and TRBJ1-1): DSGVTQTPKHLITATGQRVTLRCSPRSGDLSVYWYQQSLDQGLQFLIQYYNGEERAKGNILERFSAQQFPDLHSELNLSSLELGDSALYFCASSVGLSAGNTEAFFGQGTRLTVV.

The V gene is TRBV5-1, the J gene TRBJ1-4; D might be TRBD1 (5 bases). The CDR3 has 14 amino acids. From germline, CDR1 is SGHRS and CDR2 YFSETQ. Between the trimmed V and J ends, which lost 4 bases and 5 bases, there was a span of 12 bases. The CDR3 reads CASSPGGENEKLFF. The CDR3 bases are TGCGCCAGCAGCCCGGGGGGGGAAAATGAAAAACTGTTTTTT.

The genes are TRBV5-6 and TRBJ1-1, with D unclear. V lost 1 base and J lost 5, with 9 bases in between. The CDR3 consists of 13 residues. Germline V gene sequence: CDR1 SGHDT, CDR2 YYEEEE. In DNA, the CDR3 is TGTGCCAGCAGCTTGATCGGGATAACTGAAGCTTTCTTT. This encodes CASSLIGITEAFF.

The J gene is TRBJ2-1, the V gene TRBV29-1; D is perhaps TRBD2 (5 bases). The CDR3 totals 15 residues. Trimming left V 7 bases short and J 0 bases short, with 16 bases between. Germline V gene lookup returns CDR1 SQVTM and CDR2 ANQGSEA. DNA of the CDR3: TGCAGCGCATTACGGGGAAAGGGCTCCTACAATGAGCAGTTCTTC. This translates into CSALRGKGSYNEQFF.

This clone has a single count. This sequence joins TRBV11-2 and TRBJ2-3, with D perhaps matching TRBD1 (7 bases). Germline CDR1 and CDR2: SGHAT and FQNNGV. The CDR3 has 15 amino acids. V lost 5 bases, J lost 6 bases, and 18 bases lay in between. The CDR3 spells CASSIRGSGGDTQYF. For the CDR3, the DNA is TGTGCCAGCAGCATAAGGGGATCAGGGGGGGATACGCAGTATTTT.

This clone appeared once. The rearrangement joins TRBV5-1 to TRBJ2-7; a possible D gene is TRBD2 (6 bases). The CDR3 sequence is 15 residues long. Trimming left V 2 bases short and J 5 bases short, with 17 bases between. CDR1 and CDR2 from the germline V gene are SGHRS and YFSETQ. CDR3 region: CASSFGEDGADEQYF. The CDR3 DNA is TGCGCCAGCAGCTTCGGGGAGGACGGGGCGGACGAGCAGTACTTC.

V gene TRBV21-1 combines with J gene TRBJ1-1; the table's D call, TRBD1, has no DNA check behind it. TRBV21-1 is tagged as a pseudogene. This CDR3 has 19 amino acids. The CDR3 coding sequence is TGTGCCAGCAGCCAGAGGGGAGGACAGGGGTCTTCTATGAACACTGAAGCTTTCTTT. Its protein product is CASSQRGGQGSSMNTEAFF.

CDR3 nucleotides: TGTGCCAGCAGCGTCAAGACAGGGGAAGGCAATCAGCCCCAGCATTTT. Amino acid sequence: CASSVKTGEGNQPQHF. The chain employs TRBV9 and TRBJ1-5; TRBD1 matches at 8 bases. V lost 2 bases, J lost 2 bases, and 6 bases stayed unmatched. CDR1 is SGDLS, CDR2 YYNGEE, per germline. The CDR3 is 16 amino acids.

This chain uses TRBV19 with TRBJ2-1; 10 bases fit TRBD2. Germline V gives CDR1 LNHDA, CDR2 SQIVND (reference sequence). Unmatched junction bases numbered 7, after V lost 7 bases and J lost 7 bases. CDR3 length: 14 residues. The CDR3 sequence: CASNTGTSANEQFF. Here the CDR3 DNA reads TGTGCCAGTAATACCGGGACTAGCGCAAATGAGCAGTTCTTC.

This chain links TRBV6-1 with TRBJ1-1; D remains ambiguous. The germline V and J ends were trimmed by 3 bases and 4 bases, with 6 bases remaining between them. The CDR3 runs 12 residues. Looked up from germline, CDR1 is MNHNS and CDR2 is SASEGT. DNA of the CDR3: TGTGCCAGCAGTGACCTAAGCACTGAAGCTTTCTTT. This encodes CASSDLSTEAFF.

The V gene is TRBV7-2, the J gene TRBJ2-7, with 7 bases aligning to TRBD2. With V trimmed by 0 bases and J by 2 bases, 4 bases remained unmatched. Germline loops: CDR1 SGHTA, CDR2 FQGNSA. This CDR3 is built from 15 residues. CDR3 residues: CASSLAGGLAYEQYF. The CDR3 nucleotides are TGTGCCAGCAGCTTAGCGGGAGGACTAGCCTACGAGCAGTACTTC.

The CDR3 is CASAGPNLNQPQHF. CDR3 coding DNA: TGCGCCAGCGCGGGACCGAATCTCAATCAGCCCCAGCATTTT. The chain carries TRBV10-2 and TRBJ1-5; maybe TRBD1 (5 bases). V was pared by 8 bases and J by 3 bases, with 14 bases between. Germline CDR1 WSHSY, CDR2 SAAADI. The CDR3 runs 14 residues.

This chain links TRBV10-2 with TRBJ2-1; D gene unclear. Germline assignment: CDR1 WSHSY and CDR2 SAAADI. The germline V and J ends were trimmed by 1 base and 6 bases, with 7 bases remaining between them. This CDR3 comprises 13 residues. In DNA form, the CDR3 reads TGCGCCAGCAGTGAGTTGACGGGCAATGAGCAGTTCTTC. Its translation: CASSELTGNEQFF.

The chain recombines TRBV6-6 with TRBJ2-5, with 9 bases fitting TRBD2. V lost 10 bases and J lost 5; bases outside the gene matches: 11. The germline V gene has CDR1 MNHNY and CDR2 SVGAGI (reference sequence). The CDR3 is 14 amino acids. In DNA, the CDR3 is TGTGCCACCCGAGAGGCGGGGGGGCGGGAGACCCAGTACTTC. Translating gives CATREAGGRETQYF.

This chain uses TRBV19 with TRBJ1-5; TRBD1 might be the D (5 bases). Between the trimmed V and J ends, which lost 8 bases and 7 bases, there was a span of 24 bases. This CDR3 spans 16 amino acids. Germline V gives CDR1 LNHDA, CDR2 SQIVND (reference sequence). CDR3 DNA sequence: TGTGCCAGTCGCGCTGATTCAGGGACTAATTCCCAGCCCCAGCATTTT. Protein: CASRADSGTNSQPQHF.

This clone was seen a few times. The chain recombines TRBV4-2 with TRBJ2-1, with TRBD2 matching over 13 bases. This CDR3 has 17 amino acids. Germline V lookup: CDR1 LGHNA, CDR2 YNFKEQ. The V and J ends lost 5 bases and 1 base, in that order; junction bases with no gene match: 5. This CDR3 reads CASSYGTSGNSYNEQFF. The CDR3 DNA sequence: TGTGCCAGCAGCTATGGGACTAGCGGGAATTCCTACAATGAGCAGTTCTTC.

This chain joins TRBV27 and TRBJ1-1, with a possible D match to TRBD1 (6 bases). Germline V gene data show CDR1 as MNHEY and CDR2 as SMNVEV (reference sequence). Trimming removed 2 bases at V and 7 bases at J, with 11 bases between. This CDR3 region has 13 residues. The CDR3 sequence: CASSLGGAFEAFF. In DNA, the CDR3 is TGTGCCAGCAGTTTAGGGGGGGCTTTTGAAGCTTTCTTT.

The chain employs TRBV2 and TRBJ2-1, with 10 nucleotides matching TRBD2. Germline V gene lookup returns CDR1 SNHLY and CDR2 FYNNEI. The CDR3 sequence is 16 residues long. With V trimmed by 6 bases and J by 2 bases, 7 bases remained unmatched. The CDR3: CASRISSGSAYNEQFF. CDR3 nucleotide sequence: TGTGCCAGCAGAATATCTAGCGGGAGTGCCTACAATGAGCAGTTCTTC.